This T cell receptor (beta chain) was sequenced in a study of graft-versus-host responses after intestinal transplantation. Looking at the study overall: Induction with anti-thymocyte globulin, then tacrolimus and steroids for 2 to 3 years, was given to all recipients.

The CDR3 loop spans 14 amino acids. V lost 2 bases and J 4 bases, leaving 9 bases between the germline ends. Germline V gene data show CDR1 as MNHEY and CDR2 as SMNVEV (reference sequence). Regarding this clone: Its antigen remains unidentified.

Data came from immunoSEQ multiplex PCR; TCRdb stores just in-frame clones and leaves some out. The sample records more than 50,000 clones, more than 80% being singletons. General study findings and limits: After transplant, early declines in HvG clones were associated with peak levels of circulating GvH clones. GvH clonotypes were identified within recipient marrow, with a subset emerging first in ileum or blood.

The V gene is TRBV27, the J gene TRBJ2-1; maybe TRBD2 (5 bases). The sequence was collected from a human patient who received an intestinal transplant, so some T cells may come from the graft donor. The sequences come from PBMCs, collected about 93 weeks after intestinal transplant. The CDR3 DNA follows: TGTGCCAGCAGTTTAGGGAGTGTATACAATGAGCAGTTCTTC. This gives the protein CASSLGSVYNEQFF.